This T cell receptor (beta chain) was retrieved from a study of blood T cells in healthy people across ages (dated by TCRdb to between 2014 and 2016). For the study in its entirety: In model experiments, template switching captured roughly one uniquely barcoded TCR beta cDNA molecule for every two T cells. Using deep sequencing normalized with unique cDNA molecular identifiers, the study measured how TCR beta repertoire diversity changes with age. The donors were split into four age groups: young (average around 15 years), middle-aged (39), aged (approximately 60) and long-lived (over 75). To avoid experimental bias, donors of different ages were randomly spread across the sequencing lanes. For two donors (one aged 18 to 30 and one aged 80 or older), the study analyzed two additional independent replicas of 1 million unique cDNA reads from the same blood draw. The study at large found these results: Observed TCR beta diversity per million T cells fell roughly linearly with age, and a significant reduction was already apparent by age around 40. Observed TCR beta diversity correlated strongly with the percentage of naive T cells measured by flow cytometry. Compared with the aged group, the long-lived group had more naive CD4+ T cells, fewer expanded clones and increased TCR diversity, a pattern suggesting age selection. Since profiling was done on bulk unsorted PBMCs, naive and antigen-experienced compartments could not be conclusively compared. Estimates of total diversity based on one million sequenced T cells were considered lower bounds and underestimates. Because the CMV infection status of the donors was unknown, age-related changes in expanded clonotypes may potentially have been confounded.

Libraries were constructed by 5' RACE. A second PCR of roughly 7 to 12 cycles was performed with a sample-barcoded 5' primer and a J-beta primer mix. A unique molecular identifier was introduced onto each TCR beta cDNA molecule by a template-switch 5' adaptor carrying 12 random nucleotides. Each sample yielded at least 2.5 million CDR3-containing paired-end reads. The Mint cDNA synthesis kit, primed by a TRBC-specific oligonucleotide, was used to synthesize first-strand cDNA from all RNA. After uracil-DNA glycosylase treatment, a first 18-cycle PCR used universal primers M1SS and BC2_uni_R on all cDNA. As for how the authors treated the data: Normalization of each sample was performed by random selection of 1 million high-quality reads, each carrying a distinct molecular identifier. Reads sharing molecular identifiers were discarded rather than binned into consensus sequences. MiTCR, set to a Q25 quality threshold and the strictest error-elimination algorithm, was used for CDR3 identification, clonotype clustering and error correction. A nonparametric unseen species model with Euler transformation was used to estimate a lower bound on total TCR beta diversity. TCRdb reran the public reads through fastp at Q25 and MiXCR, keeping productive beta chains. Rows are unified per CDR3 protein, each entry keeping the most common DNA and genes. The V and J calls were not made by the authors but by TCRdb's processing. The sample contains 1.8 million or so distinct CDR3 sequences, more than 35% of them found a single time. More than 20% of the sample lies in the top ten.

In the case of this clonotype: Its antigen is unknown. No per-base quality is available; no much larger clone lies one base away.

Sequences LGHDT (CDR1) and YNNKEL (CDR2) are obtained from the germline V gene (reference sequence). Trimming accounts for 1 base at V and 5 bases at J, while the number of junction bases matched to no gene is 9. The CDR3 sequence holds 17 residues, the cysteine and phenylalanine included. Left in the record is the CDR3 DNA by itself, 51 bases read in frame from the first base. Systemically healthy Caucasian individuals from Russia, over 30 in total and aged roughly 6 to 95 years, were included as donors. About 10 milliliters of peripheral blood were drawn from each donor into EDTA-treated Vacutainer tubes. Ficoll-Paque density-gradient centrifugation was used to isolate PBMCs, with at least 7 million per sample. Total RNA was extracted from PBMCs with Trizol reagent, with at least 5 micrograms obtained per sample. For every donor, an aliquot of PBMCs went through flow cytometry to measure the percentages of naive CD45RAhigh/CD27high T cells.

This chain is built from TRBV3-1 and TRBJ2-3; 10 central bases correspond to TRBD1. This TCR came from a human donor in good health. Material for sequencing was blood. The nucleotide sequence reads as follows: TGTGCCAGCAGCCAAGTGGGGACAGGGGTCTTCGTAGATACGCAGTATTTT. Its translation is CASSQVGTGVFVDTQYF.